This paragraph covers one T cell receptor (beta chain) sequence. Its antigen is still unknown. The CDR3 sequence is 16 residues long. Trimming stripped 1 base from V and 7 bases from J, with 14 bases between. CDR1 is SGHAT, CDR2 FQNNGV, per germline. The data belong to a study of CD8+CD57+ T cells in acquired aplastic anemia. Overall study context: Average CD4+ read depth in healthy donors was some 9.9 million reads.

Study-level results: In CD8+ cells, Simpson's diversity showed no significant difference between patients and controls.

TCR beta VDJ and CDR3 were profiled, and genomic DNA was the template. TCRdb re-derived calls from the reads in MiXCR, one entry per CDR3 protein. The sample lists some 130,000 distinct CDR3 sequences, about 46% seen once, with about 2.7% in the top ten. Sequenced material: sorted CD4+, CD8+, or CD8+CD57+ T cells (not recorded which) from PBMCs. The chain couples TRBV11-2 to TRBJ1-6, with D perhaps TRBD1 (5 bases). This clonotype was obtained from a human donor in good health, serving as a control. The CDR3 reads CASSLGGAGTNSPLHF. DNA for the CDR3: TGTGCCAGCAGCTTAGGAGGGGCAGGCACCAATTCACCCCTCCACTTT.